This T cell receptor (beta chain) was sequenced during a study of identical twins. Overall study results and limits: The models gave estimates that fell short of the out-of-frame TCR alpha sharing seen in monozygotic twins. Invariant cells of the MAIT and iNKT types might have partly distorted the zero-insertion analyses.

There are a few counts of this clonotype. Antigen: not known. Template switching, a step in the protocol, added a universal primer site, and cDNA carried unique molecular identifiers. In TCRdb, the 5' RACE reads were re-called with MiXCR into one record per CDR3 protein. The data contain 250,000 to 300,000 distinct CDR3 sequences, around 8% of them singletons. This same sample was also taken into another study, of yellow fever vaccine responses in identical twins. That work contributes: Twins reportedly showed a vaccine T cell response that seemed partly convergent and partly personalized.

The specimen was CD8+ T cells sorted from blood. The origin of this receptor is a young woman in good health.

In DNA, the CDR3 is TGCAGCGTTGAAGGTCTACAGGAGGAGTGGGAGACCCAGTACTTC. Its translation: CSVEGLQEEWETQYF. The chain employs TRBV29-1 and TRBJ2-5; D possibly matches TRBD1 or TRBD2 (5 bases each). The CDR3 runs 15 residues. V lost 1 base and J 5 bases, leaving 17 bases between the germline ends. Germline V gene data show CDR1 as SQVTM and CDR2 as ANQGSEA.